This TCR beta chain came from a study of shared clonotypes between healthy human individuals. Overall study: The study enrolled a couple of women and a few men aged 18 to 49.

To note about this clone: Its antigen is not known.

Healthy HIV-negative adults with no recent acute infections or vaccinations were recruited as donors. General study findings and limits: Clonotype sharing across donors was expected to vary with sequencing depth. In general, naive subsets displayed greater estimated richness than memory subsets did.

The CDR3 has 14 residues. The V gene's germline CDR1 is ENHRY and CDR2 SYGVKD. V was cut by 8 bases and J by 1 base, with 11 bases left in between. Sequencing used immunoSEQ multiplex PCR; TCRdb keeps in-frame clones, though not all of them. The sample has 2 million to 2.5 million clones; roughly 90% are singletons. Sequencing used naive CD4+ T cells from PBMCs. Regarding subset: CD45RA+ positively selected. The receptor's source is a man between 18 and 29 years old in good health. Some clones in this sample may be carry-over from other donors' samples. The V and J genes are TRBV10-3 and TRBJ2-2; perhaps TRBD1 as D (5 bases). This CDR3 reads CAISFRGNTGELFF. The DNA of the CDR3 is TGTGCCATCTCGTTTAGGGGGAACACCGGGGAGCTGTTTTTT.